This TCR beta chain was obtained from a study of T cell responses to AZD1222 COVID-19 vaccine. Study-wide results and limits: At baseline, just five to seven AZD1222 recipients tested seropositive.

A note on this clone: Its antigen is unknown.

Germline CDR1 and CDR2: MDHEN and SYDVKM. CDR3 length: 16 amino acids. Trimming shortened V by 2 bases and J by 8 bases, and 18 bases separated the two germline ends. Measured with immunoSEQ multiplex PCR; TCRdb has only the in-frame clones, and not every one. The table lists about 130,000 clones, 85% to 95% of them singletons. This sequence joins TRBV28 and TRBJ1-4; D may be TRBD1 (5 bases). The material sequenced was peripheral blood, taken 28 days after the second AZD1222 dose. The sequence came from an adult who received the AZD1222 COVID-19 vaccine. This CDR3 is CASSLGGAGGFEKLFF. CDR3 bases: TGTGCCAGCAGTTTAGGTGGGGCAGGAGGTTTCGAAAAACTGTTTTTT.